What follows is one TCR beta chain and its context. Treatment described: about 20 received Ad26.COV2.S at low or high dose, single or two shots; several received placebo; per-sample allocation not given. Specimens were obtained on day 63 following the first vaccine or placebo injection. Clones were sequenced by immunoSEQ multiplex PCR, and TCRdb holds only the in-frame ones, with some missing. The table records about 470,000 clones, 90% of them present only once. CDR3 length: 13 amino acids. CDR1 is SGHTA, CDR2 FQGNSA, per germline. The germline V and J ends were trimmed by 5 bases and 4 bases, with 9 bases remaining between them. This sample was taken from a study of Ad26.COV2.S vaccination and SARS-CoV-2 variants.

The source of this sequence is a person between 18 and 59 years old who received the Ad26.COV2.S COVID-19 vaccine or a placebo. Source: peripheral blood, taken in a trial of Ad26.COV2.S vaccine versus placebo. The V gene is TRBV7-2, the J gene TRBJ2-1, with D perhaps matching TRBD1 (6 bases). The CDR3: CASSPTGYNEQFF. DNA of the CDR3: TGTGCCAGCAGCCCGACAGGATACAATGAGCAGTTCTTC.